The entry below gives a single T cell receptor beta chain sequence along with its context. The antigen remains undetermined. PCR primers comprised 60 Vbeta and 13 Jbeta primers. This table comes from immunoSEQ multiplex PCR, and its TCRdb copy is limited to in-frame clones, with some not included. The sample yields about 140,000 clones, approximately 91% seen once. The data stem from a study of cytomegalovirus exposure and HLA in healthy donors. Study information: Out of 180 million or so T cells, an earlier analysis found roughly 100 million unique TCR beta sequences in total. From donors who were HLA-typed, an early data release held around 85 million unique TCRs. The study's findings and limits: For TCR beta chains, V- and J-gene trimming was later linked to a missense DCLRE1C variant. According to a later analysis, most TCR beta chains associated with CMV appeared HLA-restricted.

The germline CDR1 and CDR2 sequences are GTSNPN and SVGIG (reference sequence). With 5 bases clipped from V and 5 bases from J, the junction kept 3 bases outside the gene matches. The CDR3 loop spans 12 amino acids. Sequencing used PBMCs. This TCR was sampled from a woman aged 40 to 49 in good health and CMV-seronegative. The chain joins TRBV30 to TRBJ1-2; 9 nucleotides line up with TRBD1. The CDR3 DNA reads TGTGCCTGGCCGGGGACAGGGTATGGCTACACCTTC. Translated: CAWPGTGYGYTF.